Many counts were recorded for the clone carrying this T cell receptor beta chain. A single record per CDR3 protein comes from TCRdb applying MiXCR to the multiplex PCR reads. This sample has tens of thousands of distinct CDR3 sequences, with 42% found just once. The data stem from a study of breast tumors, draining lymph nodes, adjacent tissues. The CDR3 is made up of 19 amino acids. V lost 0 bases, J lost 0 bases, and 23 bases lay in between. CDR1 and CDR2 (germline): DFQATT, SNEGSKA (reference sequence). What was sequenced was breast tumor tissue. The origin of this receptor is a female donor with breast cancer. Some clones in this sample may be carry-over from other donors' samples. The chain recombines TRBV20-1 with TRBJ1-2; D is possibly TRBD1 (5 bases). The CDR3 region is CSARDARDQGRVANYGYTF. For the CDR3, the DNA is TGCAGTGCTAGAGATGCCCGGGACCAGGGAAGGGTGGCTAACTATGGCTACACCTTC.